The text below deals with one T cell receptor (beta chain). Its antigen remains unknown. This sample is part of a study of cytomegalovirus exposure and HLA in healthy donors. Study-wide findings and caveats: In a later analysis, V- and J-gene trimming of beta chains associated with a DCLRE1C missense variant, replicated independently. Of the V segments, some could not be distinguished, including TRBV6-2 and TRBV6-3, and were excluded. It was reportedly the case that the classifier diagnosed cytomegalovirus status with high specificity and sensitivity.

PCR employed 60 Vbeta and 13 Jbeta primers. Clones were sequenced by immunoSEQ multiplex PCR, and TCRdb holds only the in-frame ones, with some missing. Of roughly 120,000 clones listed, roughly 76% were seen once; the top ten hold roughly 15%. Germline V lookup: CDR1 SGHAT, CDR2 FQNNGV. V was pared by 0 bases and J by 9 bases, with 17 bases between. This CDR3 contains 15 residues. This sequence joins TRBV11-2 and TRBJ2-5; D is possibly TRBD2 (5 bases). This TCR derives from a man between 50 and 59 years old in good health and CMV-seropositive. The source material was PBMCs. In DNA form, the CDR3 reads TGTGCCAGCAGCTTAGAAACTACAACCGAGGAGGCCCAGTACTTC. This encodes CASSLETTTEEAQYF.